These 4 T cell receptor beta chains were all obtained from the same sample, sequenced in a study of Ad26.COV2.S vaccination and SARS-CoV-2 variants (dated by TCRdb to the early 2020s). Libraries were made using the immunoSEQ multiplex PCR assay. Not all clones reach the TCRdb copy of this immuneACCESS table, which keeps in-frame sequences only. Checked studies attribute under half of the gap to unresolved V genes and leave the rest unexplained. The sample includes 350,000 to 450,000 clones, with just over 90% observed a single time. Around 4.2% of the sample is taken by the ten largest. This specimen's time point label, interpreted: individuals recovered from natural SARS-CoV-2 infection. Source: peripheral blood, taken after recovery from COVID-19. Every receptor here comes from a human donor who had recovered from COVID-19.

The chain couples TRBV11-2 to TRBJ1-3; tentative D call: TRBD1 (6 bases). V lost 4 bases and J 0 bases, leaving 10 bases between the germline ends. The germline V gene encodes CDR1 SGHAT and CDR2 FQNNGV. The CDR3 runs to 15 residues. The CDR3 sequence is CASSSSTGSGNTIYF. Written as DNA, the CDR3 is TGTGCCAGCAGCTCGTCGACAGGCTCTGGAAACACCATATATTTT.

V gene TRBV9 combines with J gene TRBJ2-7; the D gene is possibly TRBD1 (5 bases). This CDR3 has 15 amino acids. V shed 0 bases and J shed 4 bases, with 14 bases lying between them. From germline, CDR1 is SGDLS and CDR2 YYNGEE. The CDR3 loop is CASSVGPDTLYEQYF. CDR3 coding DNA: TGTGCCAGCAGCGTAGGCCCGGACACCCTATACGAGCAGTACTTC. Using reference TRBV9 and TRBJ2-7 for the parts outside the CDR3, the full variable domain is DSGVTQTPKHLITATGQRVTLRCSPRSGDLSVYWYQQSLDQGLQFLIQYYNGEERAKGNILERFSAQQFPDLHSELNLSSLELGDSALYFCASSVGPDTLYEQYFGPGTRLTVT.

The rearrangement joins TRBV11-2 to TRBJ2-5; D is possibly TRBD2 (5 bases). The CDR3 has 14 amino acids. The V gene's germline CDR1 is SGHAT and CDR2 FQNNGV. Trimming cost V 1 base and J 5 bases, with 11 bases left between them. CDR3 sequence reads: CASSLAGTGETQYF. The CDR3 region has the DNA TGTGCCAGCAGCTTAGCGGGCACGGGGGAGACCCAGTACTTC.

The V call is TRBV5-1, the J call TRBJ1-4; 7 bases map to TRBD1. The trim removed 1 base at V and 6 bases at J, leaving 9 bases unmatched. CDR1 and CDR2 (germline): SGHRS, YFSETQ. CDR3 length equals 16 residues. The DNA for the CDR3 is TGCGCCAGCAGCTTGCCCGCAGGGGGAGGGGATGAAAAACTGTTTTTT. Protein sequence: CASSLPAGGGDEKLFF.